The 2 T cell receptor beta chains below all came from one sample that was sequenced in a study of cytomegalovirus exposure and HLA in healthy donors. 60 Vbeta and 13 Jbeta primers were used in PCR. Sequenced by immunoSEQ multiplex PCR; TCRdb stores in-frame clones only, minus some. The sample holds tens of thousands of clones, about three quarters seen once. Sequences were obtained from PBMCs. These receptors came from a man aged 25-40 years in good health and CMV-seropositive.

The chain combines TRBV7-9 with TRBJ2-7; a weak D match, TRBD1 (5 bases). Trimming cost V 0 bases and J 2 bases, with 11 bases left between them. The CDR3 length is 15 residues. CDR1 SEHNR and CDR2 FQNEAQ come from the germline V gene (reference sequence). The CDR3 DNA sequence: TGTGCCAGCAGCTTAGCAGGTTCAGGGACCTACGAGCAGTACTTC. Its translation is CASSLAGSGTYEQYF.

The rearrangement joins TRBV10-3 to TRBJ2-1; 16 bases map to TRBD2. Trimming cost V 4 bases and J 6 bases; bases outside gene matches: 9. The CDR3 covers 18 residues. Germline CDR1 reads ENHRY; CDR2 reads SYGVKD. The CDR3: CAISVTGLAGGQGNEQFF. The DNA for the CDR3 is TGTGCCATCAGTGTCACGGGACTAGCGGGGGGGCAGGGCAATGAGCAGTTCTTC.